This passage covers 23 T cell receptor beta chains from one sample sequenced in a study of T cells in Graves' hyperthyroidism and ophthalmopathy. RNA transcripts yielded amplified TCR beta CDR3 regions. A first-round RT-PCR of the TCR CDR3 used the HTBI primer set. From the multiplex PCR reads, TCRdb called clonotypes with MiXCR, one entry per CDR3 protein. Of about 360,000 distinct CDR3 sequences in the sample, 20% to 30% are singletons; the top ten hold less than 75%. Material: blood. These receptors all come from a middle-aged man with Graves' hyperthyroidism.

The chain recombines TRBV30 with TRBJ1-1; the D gene is possibly TRBD1 (6 bases). This CDR3 contains 15 residues. Germline assignment: CDR1 GTSNPN and CDR2 SVGIG (reference sequence). Trimming cost V 2 bases and J 2 bases, with 15 bases left between them. The CDR3 DNA sequence: TGTGCCTGGAGTCGCTGGGGGGGCCCCAACACTGAAGCTTTCTTT. Its translation: CAWSRWGGPNTEAFF. The whole variable domain, filled in from reference TRBV30 and TRBJ1-1, reads SQTIHQWPATLVQPVGSPLSLECTVEGTSNPNLYWYRQAAGRGLQLLFYSVGIGQISSEVPQNLSASRPQDRQFILSSKKLLLSDSGFYLCAWSRWGGPNTEAFFGQGTRLTVV.

This clonotype turned up a few times. The chain joins TRBV12-3 or TRBV12-4 to TRBJ1-6; no definite D call. This CDR3 contains 15 residues. V lost 6 bases to trimming and J lost 1 base, with 10 bases between them. This CDR3 reads CASSSRGSYNSPLHF. Written as DNA, the CDR3 is TGTGCCAGCAGCTCCCGAGGGTCCTATAATTCACCCCTCCACTTT.

This clonotype was detected many times. The chain employs TRBV7-9 and TRBJ2-1; 10 bases agree with TRBD2. V shed 3 bases and J 5 bases; nucleotides not matched to a gene: 7. The CDR3 has 16 amino acids. Germline V gives CDR1 SEHNR, CDR2 FQNEAQ (reference sequence). The CDR3, as DNA: TGTGCCAGCAGCTTCGGGAGCGGGAGGGCCCACAATGAGCAGTTCTTC. The encoded protein is CASSFGSGRAHNEQFF.

The J gene is TRBJ2-1, the V gene TRBV27, with 8 bases fitting TRBD2. The ends lost 8 bases at V and 5 bases at J; junction bases unmatched: 8. The CDR3 is 14 amino acids. The V gene's germline CDR1 is MNHEY and CDR2 SMNVEV (reference sequence). The DNA of the CDR3 is TGTGCCAGCGCGCGGAGCGGGAGCCACAATGAGCAGTTCTTC. This gives the protein CASARSGSHNEQFF.

This rearrangement joins TRBV12-3 or TRBV12-4 to TRBJ1-2, with TRBD1 matching over 10 bases. J was trimmed by 5 bases and V by 1 base; bases with no gene match: 1. The CDR3 contains 14 residues. The CDR3 nucleotides are TGTGCCAGCAGTTTAGGGGGACAGGGGTATGGCTACACCTTC. Translation gives CASSLGGQGYGYTF.

This clonotype was recorded a few times. V is TRBV13 and J is TRBJ1-1; D not certain. CDR3 size: 15 residues. The germline CDR1 and CDR2 sequences are PRHDT and FYEKMQ (reference sequence). V shed 3 bases and J shed 1 base, with 12 bases lying between them. CDR3 nucleotide sequence: TGTGCCAGCAGCTTTTTGGGGAGCGGGAACACTGAAGCTTTCTTT. Its protein is CASSFLGSGNTEAFF.

The chain is built from TRBV5-1 and TRBJ2-1; maybe TRBD2 (6 bases). V lost 0 bases and J lost 2, with 9 bases in between. The germline V gene encodes CDR1 SGHRS and CDR2 YFSETQ. This CDR3 is 15 amino acids long. This chain's CDR3 is CASSLGPGAYNEQFF. Here the CDR3 DNA reads TGCGCCAGCAGCTTGGGGCCGGGGGCCTACAATGAGCAGTTCTTC.

This clonotype was seen a handful of times. The genes are TRBV29-1 and TRBJ2-2; maybe TRBD1 (6 bases). The CDR3 has 15 amino acids. V gave up 3 bases and J gave up 4 bases, with 15 bases separating them. Per the germline V gene, CDR1 is SQVTM and CDR2 is ANQGSEA. The CDR3 DNA is TGCAGCGTTGACGGTGGGGCAGGGGCCACCGGGGAGCTGTTTTTT. Translation gives CSVDGGAGATGELFF.

There are many counts of this clonotype. V usage is TRBV28 and J usage is TRBJ1-2; tentatively, D is TRBD1 (5 bases). This CDR3 is built from 14 residues. V was clipped by 3 bases and J by 1 base, with 9 bases between them. From germline, CDR1 is MDHEN and CDR2 SYDVKM. The CDR3 DNA follows: TGTGCCAGCAGTTTGCGACAGCTTAACTATGGCTACACCTTC. It is translated as CASSLRQLNYGYTF.

This clonotype was counted ten times or more. CDR3 in amino acids: CASSLTFTSVYYNEQFF. CDR3 coding DNA: TGTGCCAGCAGCTTAACGTTTACTAGCGTTTACTACAATGAGCAGTTCTTC. The chain recombines TRBV7-3 with TRBJ2-1; TRBD2 agrees at 7 bases. The CDR3 extends over 17 amino acids. CDR1 SGHTA and CDR2 FQGTGA come from the germline V gene. The J segment lost 3 bases and the V segment lost 0 bases, leaving 8 bases of the junction unmatched.

The chain couples TRBV4-2 to TRBJ1-4; 8 positions agree with TRBD1. Germline CDR1 is LGHNA and CDR2 is YNFKEQ. The CDR3 is 15 amino acids. Losses at the gene ends were 4 bases for V and 3 bases for J; bases not matched to a gene: 4. The CDR3 coding sequence is TGTGCCAGCAGCCTACCAGGGGGCCCTAATGAAAAACTGTTTTTT. Protein sequence: CASSLPGGPNEKLFF.

This sequence joins TRBV7-3 and TRBJ2-3, with 11 positions matching TRBD2. Germline lookup yields CDR1 SGHTA and CDR2 FQGTGA. The V segment lost 1 base and the J segment 6 bases; nucleotides outside the gene matches: 18. This CDR3 has 20 amino acids. CDR3 bases: TGTGCCAGCAGCTTAAGACCATACCCGACTAGCGGGATACCCACCGATACGCAGTATTTT. Protein sequence: CASSLRPYPTSGIPTDTQYF. Combining the CDR3 with reference TRBV7-3 and TRBJ2-3 gives the whole variable domain GAGVSQTPSNKVTEKGKYVELRCDPISGHTALYWYRQSLGQGPEFLIYFQGTGAADDSGLPNDRFFAVRPEGSVSTLKIQRTERGDSAVYLCASSLRPYPTSGIPTDTQYFGPGTRLTVL.

At least ten counts were recorded for this clonotype. The chain has TRBV7-3 and TRBJ2-1; TRBD2 might be the D (5 bases). The CDR3 consists of 13 residues. Trimming left V 3 bases short and J 9 bases short, with 12 bases between. Looked up from germline, CDR1 is SGHTA and CDR2 is FQGTGA. This chain's CDR3 is CASSLNGGSEQFF. The CDR3 region has the DNA TGTGCCAGCAGCTTGAATGGAGGTAGTGAGCAGTTCTTC. The complete variable domain, with remaining parts taken from reference TRBV7-3 and TRBJ2-1, reads GAGVSQTPSNKVTEKGKYVELRCDPISGHTALYWYRQSLGQGPEFLIYFQGTGAADDSGLPNDRFFAVRPEGSVSTLKIQRTERGDSAVYLCASSLNGGSEQFFGPGTRLTVL.

The chain joins TRBV6-5 to TRBJ2-2; D remains unclear. Germline V CDR1 and CDR2: MNHEY, SVGAGI. The CDR3 sequence is 14 residues long. Deletions cut 2 bases from V and 10 bases from J, with 14 bases between. The CDR3 reads CASSYQSTEAELFF. The CDR3 DNA is TGTGCCAGCAGTTACCAATCGACTGAGGCGGAGCTGTTTTTT.

The rearrangement links TRBV19 to TRBJ2-1, with TRBD2 matching over 7 bases. With 5 bases clipped from V and 3 bases from J, the junction kept 10 bases outside the gene matches. CDR1 and CDR2 from the germline V gene are LNHDA and SQIVND (reference sequence). The CDR3 extends over 16 amino acids. CDR3: CASSPSSSGVYNEQFF. The CDR3, as DNA: TGTGCCAGTAGTCCCTCCTCGAGCGGGGTCTACAATGAGCAGTTCTTC.

This clonotype has a handful of counts. This chain joins TRBV6-6 and TRBJ2-3; TRBD2 matches 10 bases. Germline CDR1 MNHNY, CDR2 SVGAGI (reference sequence). The CDR3 is made up of 15 amino acids. V trimming: 2 bases; J trimming: 5 bases; junction bases outside the gene matches: 4. The CDR3 DNA reads as TGTGCCAGCAGTTACGTAGCGGGAGGTGGAGATACGCAGTATTTT. Its protein product is CASSYVAGGGDTQYF.

This chain joins TRBV14 and TRBJ2-3; 9 bases match TRBD2. The CDR3 contains 18 residues. Per germline, CDR1 SGHDN and CDR2 FVKESK. Losses at the gene ends were 1 base for V and 0 bases for J; bases not matched to a gene: 8. In nucleotides, the CDR3 is TGTGCCAGCAGCCAAGGAACTAGCGGGCGCAAGAGCACAGATACGCAGTATTTT. Residues: CASSQGTSGRKSTDTQYF.

This clonotype came up a few times. The V gene is TRBV14, the J gene TRBJ1-1, with TRBD1 matching 9 bases. The length of the CDR3 is 16 residues. Trimming removed 3 bases from V and 1 base from J; junction bases left unmatched: 6. Germline CDR1 SGHDN, CDR2 FVKESK. CDR3 DNA sequence: TGTGCCAGCAGCCACCGGACAGGGGTGGGGAACACTGAAGCTTTCTTT. This encodes CASSHRTGVGNTEAFF. The full variable domain, in which reference TRBV14 and TRBJ1-1 provide the parts outside the CDR3, is EAGVTQFPSHSVIEKGQTVTLRCDPISGHDNLYWYRRVMGKEIKFLLHFVKESKQDESGMPNNRFLAERTGGTYSTLKVQPAELEDSGVYFCASSHRTGVGNTEAFFGQGTRLTVV.

This clonotype was seen only a few times. This rearrangement joins TRBV6-1 to TRBJ1-1; 9 bases are a match to TRBD1. Germline V gives CDR1 MNHNS, CDR2 SASEGT. V trimming: 6 bases; J trimming: 0 bases; junction bases outside the gene matches: 2. This CDR3 region has 14 residues. The DNA of the CDR3 is TGTGCCAGCAGCCGGGACAGGGTGAACACTGAAGCTTTCTTT. Translated, it gives CASSRDRVNTEAFF.

This clonotype was seen a handful of times. The V gene is TRBV6-1, the J gene TRBJ2-7, with TRBD2 matching over 11 bases. CDR1 and CDR2 from the germline V gene are MNHNS and SASEGT. The CDR3 loop spans 15 amino acids. Germline trimming cut 7 bases from V and 3 bases from J; bases unmatched to any gene: 8. This CDR3 reads CASKRLAGGLYEQYF. Here the CDR3 DNA reads TGTGCCAGCAAGAGGCTAGCGGGAGGTCTCTACGAGCAGTACTTC.

This chain joins TRBV7-2 and TRBJ2-1; D is unclear. The germline V gene encodes CDR1 SGHTA and CDR2 FQGNSA. CDR3 size: 15 residues. V was clipped by 1 base and J by 7 bases, with 14 bases between them. CDR3 nucleotide sequence: TGTGCCAGCAGCTTAGGGTACCCCGGCCGTAATGAGCAGTTCTTC. Its translation is CASSLGYPGRNEQFF.

This clonotype was picked up many times. V usage is TRBV7-8 and J usage is TRBJ2-7, with a tentative D call TRBD2 (6 bases). Deletions cut 3 bases from V and 6 bases from J, with 18 bases between. Germline V CDR1 and CDR2: SGHVS, FQNEAQ. The CDR3 totals 15 residues. CDR3 nucleotide sequence: TGTGCCAGCAGCTTCGCCGCCTCTAGCGTCCCCGAGCAGTACTTC. This encodes CASSFAASSVPEQYF.

This clonotype was counted many times. The V call is TRBV2, the J call TRBJ2-3; 9 bases line up with TRBD1. CDR1 is SNHLY, CDR2 FYNNEI, per germline. After removal of 5 bases from V and 2 bases from J, the junction contained 5 bases not matched to a gene. This CDR3 is built from 15 residues. The CDR3 loop is CASSPGQGLTDTQYF. The CDR3 DNA is TGTGCCAGCAGTCCGGGACAGGGTCTCACAGATACGCAGTATTTT.